The sample holds a few counts of the clone carrying this T cell receptor (beta chain). Its target is unknown. This specimen belongs to a study of T cell responses to AZD1222 COVID-19 vaccine. The overall study: Researchers grouped second doses given at about 4 or about 12 weeks into one pool. Overall study findings and caveats: Repertoire sampling happened only post peak T cell response. Spike-specific TCR breadth and depth both grew after two AZD1222 doses.

The CDR3 totals 15 residues. Trimming at V came to 5 bases and at J to 0 bases, leaving 5 bases not matched to a gene. From germline, CDR1 is MNHEY and CDR2 SVGEGT. Libraries were prepared by immunoSEQ multiplex PCR; TCRdb keeps only in-frame clonotypes and omits some of them. The profile shows about 180,000 clones, about 90% of them singletons. The source is an adult in good health. The chain joins TRBV6-2 or TRBV6-3 to TRBJ2-7, with TRBD1 matching 9 bases. The sample in question was peripheral blood, obtained on day 0 of AZD1222 vaccination. The CDR3 loop reads CASSARDRASYEQYF. For the CDR3, the DNA is TGTGCCAGCAGTGCCCGGGACAGGGCCTCCTACGAGCAGTACTTC.